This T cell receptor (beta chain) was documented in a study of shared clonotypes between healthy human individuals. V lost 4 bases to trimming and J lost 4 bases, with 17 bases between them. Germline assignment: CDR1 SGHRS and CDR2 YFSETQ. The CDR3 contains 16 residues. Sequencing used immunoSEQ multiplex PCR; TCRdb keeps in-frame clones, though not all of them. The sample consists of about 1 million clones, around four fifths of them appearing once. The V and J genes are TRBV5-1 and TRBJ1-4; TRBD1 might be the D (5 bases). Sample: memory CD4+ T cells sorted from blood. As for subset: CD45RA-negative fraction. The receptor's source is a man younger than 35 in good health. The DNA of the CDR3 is TGCGCCAGCAGCATGGGTGGGGCGAGCGTTAATGAAAAACTGTTTTTT. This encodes CASSMGGASVNEKLFF. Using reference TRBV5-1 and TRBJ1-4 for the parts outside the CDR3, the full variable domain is KAGVTQTPRYLIKTRGQQVTLSCSPISGHRSVSWYQQTPGQGLQFLFEYFSETQRNKGNFPGRFSGRQFSNSRSEMNVSTLELGDSALYLCASSMGGASVNEKLFFGSGTQLSVL.